The clone carrying this T cell receptor (beta chain) occurred once. In the authors' workflow: Amplification from reference gene primers served as the basis for estimated nucleated cell counts. TCRdb's table, derived via immunoSEQ multiplex PCR, lists solely in-frame clones and lacks some. V and J calls and clone size are those listed in that table; D and trimming were worked out from the DNA. In the table there are 90,000 to 120,000 clones, about nine tenths of which are singletons. V dropped 3 bases and J dropped 3 bases, with 8 bases sitting between them. The CDR3 loop spans 13 amino acids. From germline, CDR1 is MNHNS and CDR2 SASEGT. This sample was included in a study of blood T cell repertoires in COVID-19. Study-level information: The United States, Italy and Spain were the sources of the acute and convalescent COVID-19 samples. PBMCs, B-cell-depleted T cells, or T cells provided the cDNA or gDNA that made up the material.

Sequenced material: peripheral blood. This chain connects TRBV6-1 to TRBJ1-1; D gene unclear. This receptor was obtained from a man in his fifties or sixties with active or convalescent COVID-19. The CDR3 nucleotides read TGTGCCAGCAGTGATCACAGCTACACTGAAGCTTTCTTT. Its protein product is CASSDHSYTEAFF.